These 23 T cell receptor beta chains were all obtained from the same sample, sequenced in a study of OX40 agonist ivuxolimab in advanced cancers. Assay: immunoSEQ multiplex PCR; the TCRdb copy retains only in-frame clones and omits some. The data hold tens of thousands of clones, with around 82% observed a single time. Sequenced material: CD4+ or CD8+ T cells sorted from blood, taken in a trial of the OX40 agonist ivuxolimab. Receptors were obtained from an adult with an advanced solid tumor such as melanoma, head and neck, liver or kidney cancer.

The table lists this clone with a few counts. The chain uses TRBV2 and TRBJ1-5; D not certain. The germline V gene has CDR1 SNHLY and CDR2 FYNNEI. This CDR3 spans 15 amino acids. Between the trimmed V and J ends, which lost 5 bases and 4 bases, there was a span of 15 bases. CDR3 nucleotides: TGTGCCAGCAGTCTGTCACTCGTCTCAAATCAGCCCCAGCATTTT. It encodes CASSLSLVSNQPQHF.

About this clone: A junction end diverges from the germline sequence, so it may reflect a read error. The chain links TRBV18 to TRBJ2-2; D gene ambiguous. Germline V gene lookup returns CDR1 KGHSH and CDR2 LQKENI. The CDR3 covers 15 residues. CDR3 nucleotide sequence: TGTGCCAGCCCACCAACTCTGGGGAACACCGGGGAGCTGTTTTTT. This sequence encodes CASPPTLGNTGELFF.

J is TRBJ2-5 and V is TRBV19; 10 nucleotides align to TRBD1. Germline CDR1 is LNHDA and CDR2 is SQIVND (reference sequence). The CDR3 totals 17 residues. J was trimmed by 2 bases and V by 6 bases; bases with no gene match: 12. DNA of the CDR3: TGTGCCAGTAGCAGTACCGGCCGGGACAGGGGACAAGAGACCCAGTACTTC. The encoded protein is CASSSTGRDRGQETQYF.

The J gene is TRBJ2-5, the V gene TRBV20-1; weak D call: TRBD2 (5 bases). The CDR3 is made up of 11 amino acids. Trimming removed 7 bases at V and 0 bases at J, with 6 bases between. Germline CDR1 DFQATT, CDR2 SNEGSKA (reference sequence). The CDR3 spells CSVGDQETQYF. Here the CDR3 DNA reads TGCAGTGTCGGGGACCAAGAGACCCAGTACTTC.

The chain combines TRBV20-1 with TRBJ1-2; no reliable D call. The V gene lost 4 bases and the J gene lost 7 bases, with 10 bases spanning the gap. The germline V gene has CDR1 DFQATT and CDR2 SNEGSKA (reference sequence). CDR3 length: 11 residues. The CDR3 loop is CSAKLTRGYTF. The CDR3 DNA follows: TGCAGTGCTAAGCTTACCCGTGGCTACACCTTC.

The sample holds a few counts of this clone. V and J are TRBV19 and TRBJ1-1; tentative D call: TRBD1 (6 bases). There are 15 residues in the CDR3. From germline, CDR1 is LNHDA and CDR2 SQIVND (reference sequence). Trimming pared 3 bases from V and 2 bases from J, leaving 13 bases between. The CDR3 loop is CASSMRGRGNTEAFF. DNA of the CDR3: TGTGCCAGTAGTATGCGGGGGCGGGGAAACACTGAAGCTTTCTTT. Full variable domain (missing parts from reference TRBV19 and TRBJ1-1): DGGITQSPKYLFRKEGQNVTLSCEQNLNHDAMYWYRQDPGQGLRLIYYSQIVNDFQKGDIAEGYSVSREKKESFPLTVTSAQKNPTAFYLCASSMRGRGNTEAFFGQGTRLTVV.

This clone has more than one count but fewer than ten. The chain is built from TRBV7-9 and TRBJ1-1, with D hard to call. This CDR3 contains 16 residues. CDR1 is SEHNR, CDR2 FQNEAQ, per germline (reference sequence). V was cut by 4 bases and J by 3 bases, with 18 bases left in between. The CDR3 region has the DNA TGTGCCAGCAGCTCCGGAGGTAGGGAGAGAGACACTGAAGCTTTCTTT. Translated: CASSSGGRERDTEAFF.

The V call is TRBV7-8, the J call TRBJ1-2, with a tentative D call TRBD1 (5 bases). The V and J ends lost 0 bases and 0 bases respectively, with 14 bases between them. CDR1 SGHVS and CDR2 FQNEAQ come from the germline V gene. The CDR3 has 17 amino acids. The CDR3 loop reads CASSLATKGFSNYGYTF. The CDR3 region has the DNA TGTGCCAGCAGCTTAGCAACCAAGGGGTTCTCTAACTATGGCTACACCTTC.

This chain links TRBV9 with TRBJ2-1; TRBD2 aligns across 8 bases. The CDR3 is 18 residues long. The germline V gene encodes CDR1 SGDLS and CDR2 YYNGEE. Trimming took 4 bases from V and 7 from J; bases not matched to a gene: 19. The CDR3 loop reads CASSPGPLPGGPGNEQFF. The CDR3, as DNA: TGTGCCAGCAGCCCCGGACCCCTACCGGGGGGGCCGGGTAATGAGCAGTTCTTC. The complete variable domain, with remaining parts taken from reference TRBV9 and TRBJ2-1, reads DSGVTQTPKHLITATGQRVTLRCSPRSGDLSVYWYQQSLDQGLQFLIQYYNGEERAKGNILERFSAQQFPDLHSELNLSSLELGDSALYFCASSPGPLPGGPGNEQFFGPGTRLTVL.

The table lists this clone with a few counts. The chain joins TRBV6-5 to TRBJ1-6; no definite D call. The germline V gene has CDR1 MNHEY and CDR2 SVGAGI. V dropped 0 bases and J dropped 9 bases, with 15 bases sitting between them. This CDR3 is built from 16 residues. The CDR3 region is CASSYSIRAKSSPLHF. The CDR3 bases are TGTGCCAGCAGTTACTCGATTAGGGCGAAGAGTTCACCCCTCCACTTT.

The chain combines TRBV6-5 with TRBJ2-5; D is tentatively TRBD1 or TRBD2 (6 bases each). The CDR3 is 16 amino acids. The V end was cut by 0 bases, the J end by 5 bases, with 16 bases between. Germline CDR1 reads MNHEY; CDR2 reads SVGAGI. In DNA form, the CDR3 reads TGTGCCAGCAGTTACTCGATGGGGGGCGGAGGGGAGACCCAGTACTTC. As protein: CASSYSMGGGGETQYF.

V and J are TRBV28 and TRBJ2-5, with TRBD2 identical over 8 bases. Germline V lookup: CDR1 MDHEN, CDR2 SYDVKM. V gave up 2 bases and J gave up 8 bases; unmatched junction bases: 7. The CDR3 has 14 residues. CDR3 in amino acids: CASSLHGGERTQYF. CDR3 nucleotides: TGTGCCAGCAGTTTACACGGGGGGGAGAGAACCCAGTACTTC.

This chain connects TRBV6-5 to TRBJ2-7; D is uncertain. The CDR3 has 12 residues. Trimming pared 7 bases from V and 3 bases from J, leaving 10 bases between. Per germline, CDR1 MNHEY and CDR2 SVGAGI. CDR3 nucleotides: TGTGCCAGCAAGGGCGGTCTCTACGAGCAGTACTTC. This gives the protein CASKGGLYEQYF.

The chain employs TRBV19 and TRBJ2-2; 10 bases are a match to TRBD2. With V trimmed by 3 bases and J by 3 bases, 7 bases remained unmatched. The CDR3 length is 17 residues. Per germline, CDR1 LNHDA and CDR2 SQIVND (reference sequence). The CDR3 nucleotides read TGTGCCAGTAGTATTCCGGCTAGCGGGGGCGACACCGGGGAGCTGTTTTTT. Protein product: CASSIPASGGDTGELFF.

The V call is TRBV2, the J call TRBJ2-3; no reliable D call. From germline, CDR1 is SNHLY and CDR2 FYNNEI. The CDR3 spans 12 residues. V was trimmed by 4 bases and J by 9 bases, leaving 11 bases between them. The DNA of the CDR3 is TGTGCCAGCAGTGTGCGGACGCAAACGCAGTATTTT. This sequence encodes CASSVRTQTQYF.

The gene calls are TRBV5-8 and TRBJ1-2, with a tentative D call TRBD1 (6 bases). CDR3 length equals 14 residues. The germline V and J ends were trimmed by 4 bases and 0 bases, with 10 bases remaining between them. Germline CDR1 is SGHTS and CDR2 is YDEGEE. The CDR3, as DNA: TGTGCCAGCAGCCATACAGGGTCTAACTATGGCTACACCTTC. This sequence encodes CASSHTGSNYGYTF.

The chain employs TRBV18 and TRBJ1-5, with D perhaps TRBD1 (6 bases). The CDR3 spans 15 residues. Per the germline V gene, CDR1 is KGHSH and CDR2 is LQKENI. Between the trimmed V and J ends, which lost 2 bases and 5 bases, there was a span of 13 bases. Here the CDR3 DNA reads TGTGCCAGCTCACCATTCAGGGGAGGGGATCAGCCCCAGCATTTT. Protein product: CASSPFRGGDQPQHF.

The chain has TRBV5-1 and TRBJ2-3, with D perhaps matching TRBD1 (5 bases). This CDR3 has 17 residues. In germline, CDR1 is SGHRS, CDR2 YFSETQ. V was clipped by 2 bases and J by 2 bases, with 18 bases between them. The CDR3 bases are TGCGCCAGCAGCTTTGGGGCGTCAGGGCGGAACACAGATACGCAGTATTTT. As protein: CASSFGASGRNTDTQYF.

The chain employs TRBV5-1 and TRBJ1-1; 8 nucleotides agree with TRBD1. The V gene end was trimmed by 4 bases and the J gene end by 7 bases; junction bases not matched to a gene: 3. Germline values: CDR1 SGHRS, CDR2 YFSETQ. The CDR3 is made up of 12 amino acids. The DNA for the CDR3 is TGCGCCAGCAGCATAGGACAGGGTGAAGCTTTCTTT. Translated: CASSIGQGEAFF.

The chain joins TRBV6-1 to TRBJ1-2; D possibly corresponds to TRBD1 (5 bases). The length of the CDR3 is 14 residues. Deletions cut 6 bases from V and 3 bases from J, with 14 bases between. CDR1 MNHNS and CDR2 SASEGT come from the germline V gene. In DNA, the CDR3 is TGTGCCAGCAGCTCGAGGGGTTCCTACTATGGCTACACCTTC. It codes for CASSSRGSYYGYTF.

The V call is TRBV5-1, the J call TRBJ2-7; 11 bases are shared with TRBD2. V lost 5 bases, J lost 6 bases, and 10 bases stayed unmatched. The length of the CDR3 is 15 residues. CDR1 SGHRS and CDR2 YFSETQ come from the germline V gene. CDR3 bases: TGCGCCAGCAGGAGGTTGCTAGCGGGGGGAGGCGAGCAGTACTTC. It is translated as CASRRLLAGGGEQYF.

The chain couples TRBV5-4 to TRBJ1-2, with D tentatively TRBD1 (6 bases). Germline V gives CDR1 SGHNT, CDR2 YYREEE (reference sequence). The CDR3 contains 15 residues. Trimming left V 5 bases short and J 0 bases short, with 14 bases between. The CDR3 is CASRNTGTSNYGYTF. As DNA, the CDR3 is TGTGCCAGCAGAAACACAGGGACCTCTAACTATGGCTACACCTTC.

CDR3 DNA: TGCAGTGCCAAGGTCCTTGGGACCCAGTACTTC. This codes for CSAKVLGTQYF. The chain has TRBV20-1 and TRBJ2-5, with D uncertain. The CDR3 loop spans 11 amino acids. Germline V CDR1 and CDR2: DFQATT, SNEGSKA (reference sequence). Between the trimmed V and J ends, which lost 6 bases and 7 bases, there was a span of 12 bases.